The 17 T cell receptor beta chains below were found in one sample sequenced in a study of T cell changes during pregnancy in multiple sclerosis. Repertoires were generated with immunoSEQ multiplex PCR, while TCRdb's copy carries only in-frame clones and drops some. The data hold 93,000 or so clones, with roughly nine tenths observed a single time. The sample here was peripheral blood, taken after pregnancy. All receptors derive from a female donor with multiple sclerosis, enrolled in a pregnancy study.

DNA of the CDR3: TGCGCCAGCAGCCAAGATTGGACGGGGGCCGGGGAGCTGTTTTTT. Protein: CASSQDWTGAGELFF. This chain joins TRBV4-3 and TRBJ2-2, with D maybe TRBD2 (6 bases). The CDR3 is 15 amino acids. Germline CDR1 is LGHNA and CDR2 is YSLEER. With 0 bases removed from V and 6 bases from J, the gap between germline ends came to 11 bases.

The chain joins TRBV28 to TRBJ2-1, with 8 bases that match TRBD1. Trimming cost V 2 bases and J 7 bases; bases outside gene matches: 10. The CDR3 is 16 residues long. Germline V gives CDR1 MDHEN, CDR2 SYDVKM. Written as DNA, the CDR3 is TGTGCCAGCAGTTTAGGGGGAGGACAGGGTCAGAATGAGCAGTTCTTC. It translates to CASSLGGGQGQNEQFF.

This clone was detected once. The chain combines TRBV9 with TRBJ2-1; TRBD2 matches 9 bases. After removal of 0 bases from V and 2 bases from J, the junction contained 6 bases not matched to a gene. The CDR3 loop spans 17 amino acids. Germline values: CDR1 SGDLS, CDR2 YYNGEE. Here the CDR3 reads CASSVEGSGGPYNEQFF. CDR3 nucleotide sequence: TGTGCCAGCAGCGTAGAGGGTAGCGGGGGCCCCTACAATGAGCAGTTCTTC. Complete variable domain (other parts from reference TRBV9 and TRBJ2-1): DSGVTQTPKHLITATGQRVTLRCSPRSGDLSVYWYQQSLDQGLQFLIQYYNGEERAKGNILERFSAQQFPDLHSELNLSSLELGDSALYFCASSVEGSGGPYNEQFFGPGTRLTVL.

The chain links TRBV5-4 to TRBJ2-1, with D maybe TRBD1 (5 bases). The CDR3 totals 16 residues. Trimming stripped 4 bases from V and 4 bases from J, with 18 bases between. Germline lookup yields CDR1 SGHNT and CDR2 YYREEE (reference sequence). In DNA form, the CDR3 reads TGTGCCAGCAGCCCAATGGACACCTTTACTTACAATGAGCAGTTCTTC. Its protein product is CASSPMDTFTYNEQFF.

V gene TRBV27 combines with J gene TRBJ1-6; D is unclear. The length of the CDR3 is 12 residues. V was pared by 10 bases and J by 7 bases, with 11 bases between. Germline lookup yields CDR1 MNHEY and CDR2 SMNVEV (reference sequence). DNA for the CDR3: TGTGCCATCCGAGGAGAGAATTCACCCCTCCACTTT. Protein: CAIRGENSPLHF.

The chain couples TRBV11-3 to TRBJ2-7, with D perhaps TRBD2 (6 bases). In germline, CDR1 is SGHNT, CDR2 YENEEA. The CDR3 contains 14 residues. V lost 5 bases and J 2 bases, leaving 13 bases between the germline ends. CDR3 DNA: TGTGCCAGCAGCGTAGGCGGGGAAACCTACGAGCAGTACTTC. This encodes CASSVGGETYEQYF. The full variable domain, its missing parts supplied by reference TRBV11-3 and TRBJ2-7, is EAGVVQSPRYKIIEKKQPVAFWCNPISGHNTLYWYLQNLGQGPELLIRYENEEAVDDSQLPKDRFSAERLKGVDSTLKIQPAELGDSAVYLCASSVGGETYEQYFGPGTRLTVT.

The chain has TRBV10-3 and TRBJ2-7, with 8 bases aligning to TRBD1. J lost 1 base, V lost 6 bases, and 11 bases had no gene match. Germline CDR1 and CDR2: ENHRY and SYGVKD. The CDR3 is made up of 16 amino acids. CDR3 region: CAIRGYDRGSSYEQYF. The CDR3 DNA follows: TGTGCCATCAGGGGGTACGACAGGGGATCATCCTACGAGCAGTACTTC.

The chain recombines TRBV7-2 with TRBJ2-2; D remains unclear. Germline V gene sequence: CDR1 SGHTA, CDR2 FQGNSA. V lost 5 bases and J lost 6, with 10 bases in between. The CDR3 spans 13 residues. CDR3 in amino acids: CASSPTQAGELFF. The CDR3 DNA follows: TGTGCCAGCAGCCCAACTCAGGCCGGGGAGCTGTTTTTT.

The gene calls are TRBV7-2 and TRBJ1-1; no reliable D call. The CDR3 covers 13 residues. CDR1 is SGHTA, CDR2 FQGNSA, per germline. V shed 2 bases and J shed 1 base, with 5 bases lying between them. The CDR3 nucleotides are TGTGCCAGCAGCTTACGCAGGAACACTGAAGCTTTCTTT. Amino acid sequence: CASSLRRNTEAFF.

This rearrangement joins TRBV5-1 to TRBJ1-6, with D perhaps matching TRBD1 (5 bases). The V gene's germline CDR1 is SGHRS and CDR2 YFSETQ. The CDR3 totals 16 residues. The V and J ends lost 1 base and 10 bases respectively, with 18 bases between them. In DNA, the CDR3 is TGCGCCAGCAGCTTGTCCCCCCCAGGGAAGGACTCACCCCTCCACTTT. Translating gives CASSLSPPGKDSPLHF.

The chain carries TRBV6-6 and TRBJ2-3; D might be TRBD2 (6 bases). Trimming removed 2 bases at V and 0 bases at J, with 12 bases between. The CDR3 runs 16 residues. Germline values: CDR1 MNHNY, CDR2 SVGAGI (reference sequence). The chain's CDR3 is CASSYLGGVSTDTQYF. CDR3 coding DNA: TGTGCCAGCAGTTACCTGGGGGGAGTTAGCACAGATACGCAGTATTTT.

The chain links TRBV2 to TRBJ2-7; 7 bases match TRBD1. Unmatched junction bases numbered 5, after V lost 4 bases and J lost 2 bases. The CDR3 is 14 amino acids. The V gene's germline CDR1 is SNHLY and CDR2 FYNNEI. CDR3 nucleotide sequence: TGTGCCAGCAGTGTAAGGGGGCCGACCTACGAGCAGTACTTC. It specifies CASSVRGPTYEQYF.

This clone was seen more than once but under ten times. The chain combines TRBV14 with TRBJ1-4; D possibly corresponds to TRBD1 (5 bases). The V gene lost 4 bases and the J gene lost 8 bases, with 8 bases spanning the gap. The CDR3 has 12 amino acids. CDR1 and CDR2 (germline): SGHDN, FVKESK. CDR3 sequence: CASSPKGEKLFF. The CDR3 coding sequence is TGTGCCAGCAGCCCCAAGGGGGAAAAACTGTTTTTT.

CDR3 DNA sequence: TGTGCCAGCAGCTCCCAGGGATACGAGCAGTACTTC. Its protein is CASSSQGYEQYF. The J gene is TRBJ2-7, the V gene TRBV7-9; possible D gene TRBD1, 5 bases. CDR3 length: 12 amino acids. Germline V lookup: CDR1 SEHNR, CDR2 FQNEAQ (reference sequence). V was clipped by 4 bases and J by 4 bases, with 8 bases between them.

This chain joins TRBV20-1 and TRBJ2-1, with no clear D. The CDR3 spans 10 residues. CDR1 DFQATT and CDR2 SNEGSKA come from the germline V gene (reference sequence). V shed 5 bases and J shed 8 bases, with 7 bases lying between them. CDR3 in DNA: TGCAGTGCTCAGAGGCATGAGCAGTTCTTC. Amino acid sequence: CSAQRHEQFF.

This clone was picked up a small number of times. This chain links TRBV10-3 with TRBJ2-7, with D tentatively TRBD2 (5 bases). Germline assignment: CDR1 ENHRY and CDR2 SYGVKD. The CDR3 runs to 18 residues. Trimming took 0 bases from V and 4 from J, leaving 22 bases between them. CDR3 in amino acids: CAISESGLARGLGYEQYF. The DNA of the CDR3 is TGTGCCATCAGTGAGTCCGGCCTAGCCCGAGGACTCGGATACGAGCAGTACTTC.

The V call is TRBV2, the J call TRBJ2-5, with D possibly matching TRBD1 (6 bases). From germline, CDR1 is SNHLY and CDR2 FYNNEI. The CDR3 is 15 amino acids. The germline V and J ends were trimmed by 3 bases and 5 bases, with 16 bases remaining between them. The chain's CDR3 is CASSETRQAWETQYF. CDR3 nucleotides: TGTGCCAGCAGTGAGACGAGACAGGCCTGGGAGACCCAGTACTTC.